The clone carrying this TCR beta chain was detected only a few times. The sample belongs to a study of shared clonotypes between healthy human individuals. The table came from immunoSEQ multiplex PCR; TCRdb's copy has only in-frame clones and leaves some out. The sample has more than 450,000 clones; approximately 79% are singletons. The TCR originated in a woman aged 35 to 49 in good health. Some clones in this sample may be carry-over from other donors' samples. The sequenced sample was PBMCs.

CDR3 sequence reads: CASSFGLAGRGQETQYF. Here the CDR3 DNA reads TGTGCCAGCAGCTTCGGACTAGCGGGACGGGGGCAAGAGACCCAGTACTTC. This sequence joins TRBV11-2 and TRBJ2-5; the match to TRBD2 covers 12 bases. The CDR3 extends over 17 amino acids. CDR1 is SGHAT and CDR2 is FQNNGV in the germline V gene. The ends lost 3 bases at V and 2 bases at J; junction bases unmatched: 7.